Below are 32 T cell receptor beta chains sequenced from a single sample in a study of blood T cell repertoires in COVID-19. Sequencing was performed with immunoSEQ multiplex PCR; in TCRdb, only in-frame clones are kept and a portion is missing. This sample yields 150,000 to 190,000 clones, of which about 85% are seen a single time; 7% to 10% belongs to the top ten. The sequencing input was peripheral blood. Receptor source: a woman aged 55 to 70 with COVID-19, enrolled during active disease.

This rearrangement joins TRBV2 to TRBJ1-6; tentative D call: TRBD1 (5 bases). The ends were cut back, 10 bases at V and 7 bases at J, with 14 bases in the middle. The V gene's germline CDR1 is SNHLY and CDR2 FYNNEI. The CDR3 is 13 residues long. The CDR3 loop reads CATGDYRNSPLHF. CDR3 bases: TGTGCCACTGGGGACTATAGGAATTCACCCCTCCACTTT.

The chain is built from TRBV5-1 and TRBJ2-2; 9 bases line up with TRBD1. The CDR3 covers 15 residues. CDR1 is SGHRS, CDR2 YFSETQ, per germline. J was trimmed by 6 bases and V by 4 bases; bases with no gene match: 7. DNA for the CDR3: TGCGCCAGCAGCCCTCGACAGGGGGGACCCGGGGAGCTGTTTTTT. Translating it yields CASSPRQGGPGELFF.

The rearrangement uses TRBV7-9 and TRBJ1-5; D uncertain. This CDR3 spans 16 amino acids. V lost 3 bases to trimming and J lost 7 bases, with 19 bases between them. From germline, CDR1 is SEHNR and CDR2 FQNEAQ (reference sequence). CDR3 protein: CASSFEIGGSQQPQHF. CDR3 DNA: TGTGCCAGCAGCTTTGAGATTGGAGGCAGCCAACAGCCCCAGCATTTT.

The chain recombines TRBV24-1 with TRBJ2-2, with TRBD1 identical over 8 bases. CDR3 length: 14 residues. Trimming cost V 6 bases and J 7 bases; bases outside gene matches: 6. Germline-derived CDR1 and CDR2 are KGHDR and SFDVKD. Here the CDR3 reads CATSPRGRVGELFF. The CDR3 region has the DNA TGTGCCACCAGTCCCAGGGGGCGGGTCGGGGAGCTGTTTTTT.

The V gene is TRBV15, the J gene TRBJ2-3; 8 bases align to TRBD1. J gave up 1 base and V 6 bases, and 6 bases lay outside the gene matches. The germline CDR1 and CDR2 sequences are LNHNV and YYDKDF (reference sequence). The CDR3 runs 15 residues. The CDR3 coding sequence is TGTGCCACCAGAAGGACAGGGTCGGGCACAGATACGCAGTATTTT. Amino acid sequence: CATRRTGSGTDTQYF.

The chain links TRBV6-5 to TRBJ1-1; 10 positions match TRBD1. V trimming: 5 bases; J trimming: 6 bases; junction bases outside the gene matches: 6. Germline-derived CDR1 and CDR2 are MNHEY and SVGAGI. The CDR3 consists of 14 residues. The CDR3 DNA is TGTGCCAGCAGTCGGGACAGGGGAGGAGCTGAAGCTTTCTTT. The encoded protein is CASSRDRGGAEAFF.

This clone occurred once. This chain links TRBV12-3 or TRBV12-4 with TRBJ1-2; D remains unclear. CDR3 length: 12 amino acids. The V end was cut by 5 bases, the J end by 8 bases, with 12 bases between. CDR3 DNA sequence: TGTGCCAGCAGTCTCTCGGGGAGCGGCTACACCTTC. The encoded protein is CASSLSGSGYTF.

The chain combines TRBV15 with TRBJ2-1, with 7 positions matching TRBD2. The CDR3 covers 15 residues. Trimming took 5 bases from V and 9 from J; bases not matched to a gene: 13. Germline CDR1 reads LNHNV; CDR2 reads YYDKDF (reference sequence). The CDR3 sequence is CATSPQRAGYGEQFF. DNA for the CDR3: TGTGCCACCAGCCCCCAGAGAGCGGGATATGGTGAGCAGTTCTTC.

CDR3 DNA sequence: TGTGCCAGCAGCAAGATGAACAGGGGGGCCACTGAAGCTTTCTTT. It yields the protein CASSKMNRGATEAFF. The chain joins TRBV6-5 to TRBJ1-1, with 8 bases fitting TRBD1. With 6 bases clipped from V and 4 bases from J, the junction kept 10 bases outside the gene matches. Looked up from germline, CDR1 is MNHEY and CDR2 is SVGAGI. This CDR3 has 15 amino acids.

The V and J genes are TRBV19 and TRBJ1-2; TRBD1 is a possible D gene (6 bases). Trimming removed 4 bases at V and 3 bases at J, with 18 bases between. This CDR3 comprises 16 residues. Per the germline V gene, CDR1 is LNHDA and CDR2 is SQIVND (reference sequence). CDR3 loop: CASSTNQLGQYYGYTF. The CDR3 DNA is TGTGCCAGTAGTACCAACCAACTCGGACAGTACTATGGCTACACCTTC.

This chain connects TRBV7-9 to TRBJ1-2; no clear D. V was trimmed by 1 base and J by 4 bases, leaving 7 bases between them. The CDR3 consists of 13 residues. Germline V gives CDR1 SEHNR, CDR2 FQNEAQ (reference sequence). The DNA of the CDR3 is TGTGCCAGCAGCTTAGATTCCGTCTATGGCTACACCTTC. As protein: CASSLDSVYGYTF.

A few counts support this clone. The rearrangement uses TRBV5-6 and TRBJ2-3, with D perhaps TRBD1 (5 bases). Trimming left V 1 base short and J 4 bases short, with 13 bases between. Germline CDR1 and CDR2: SGHDT and YYEEEE. This CDR3 has 15 amino acids. The CDR3 bases are TGTGCCAGCAGCTTGCTAAGGGGCCCATCAGATACGCAGTATTTT. This gives the protein CASSLLRGPSDTQYF.

The chain uses TRBV7-9 and TRBJ2-2; 9 positions agree with TRBD1. CDR3 length equals 16 residues. V was clipped by 4 bases and J by 6 bases; unmatched bases: 9. CDR1 is SEHNR and CDR2 is FQNEAQ in the germline V gene (reference sequence). CDR3 in DNA: TGTGCCAGCAGCTCCCGGGACAGGGTAACTCCCGGGGAGCTGTTTTTT. It encodes CASSSRDRVTPGELFF.

This chain links TRBV12-3 or TRBV12-4 with TRBJ1-1; D not certain. This CDR3 has 13 amino acids. V was shortened by 6 bases and J by 2 bases, with 10 bases between the two germline ends. The CDR3 protein is CASSIRDNTEAFF. CDR3 in DNA: TGTGCCAGCAGCATCCGGGATAACACTGAAGCTTTCTTT.

The chain is built from TRBV19 and TRBJ1-2, with 7 bases aligning to TRBD1. CDR1 LNHDA and CDR2 SQIVND come from the germline V gene (reference sequence). This CDR3 spans 14 amino acids. Trimming removed 7 bases from V and 2 bases from J; junction bases left unmatched: 7. The CDR3 DNA is TGTGCCAGTACCCCGGCGACAGGGAACTATGGCTACACCTTC. Translating it yields CASTPATGNYGYTF.

The CDR3 spells CASSDPGPSGNEQFF. CDR3 nucleotide sequence: TGTGCCAGCAGTGATCCGGGCCCCTCAGGGAATGAGCAGTTCTTC. The chain uses TRBV2 and TRBJ2-1; TRBD1 is a possible D gene (5 bases). The CDR3 spans 15 residues. V was cut by 3 bases and J by 7 bases, with 16 bases left in between. The germline V gene has CDR1 SNHLY and CDR2 FYNNEI.

V usage is TRBV27 and J usage is TRBJ1-2, with a tentative D call TRBD1 (6 bases). This CDR3 spans 15 amino acids. The germline V and J ends were trimmed by 5 bases and 2 bases, with 15 bases remaining between them. Germline V gene data show CDR1 as MNHEY and CDR2 as SMNVEV (reference sequence). CDR3 sequence (DNA): TGTGCCAGCAGTCTCACCGGGACAAAGAACTATGGCTACACCTTC. Its protein product is CASSLTGTKNYGYTF.

This chain joins TRBV5-1 and TRBJ1-2, with D perhaps TRBD1 (5 bases). From germline, CDR1 is SGHRS and CDR2 YFSETQ. This CDR3 is 21 amino acids long. Trimming pared 4 bases from V and 4 bases from J, leaving 35 bases between. CDR3 sequence: CASSRLRDSWAGSSPLYGYTF. In DNA form, the CDR3 reads TGCGCCAGCAGCCGTTTGCGGGACTCCTGGGCAGGCTCTTCCCCCCTCTATGGCTACACCTTC. Full variable domain (rest looked up from reference TRBV5-1 and TRBJ1-2): KAGVTQTPRYLIKTRGQQVTLSCSPISGHRSVSWYQQTPGQGLQFLFEYFSETQRNKGNFPGRFSGRQFSNSRSEMNVSTLELGDSALYLCASSRLRDSWAGSSPLYGYTFGSGTRLTVV.

The chain carries TRBV7-3 and TRBJ1-1, with a possible D match to TRBD1 (5 bases). V was trimmed by 6 bases and J by 8 bases, leaving 22 bases between them. The CDR3 sequence is 15 residues long. Germline V gives CDR1 SGHTA, CDR2 FQGTGA. The CDR3 nucleotides are TGTGCCAGCAGGCCCACCAGCGGGGCGGGGGGGGAAGCTTTCTTT. This codes for CASRPTSGAGGEAFF.

This clone came up a few times. The chain is built from TRBV6-1 and TRBJ1-3; 11 bases map to TRBD1. This CDR3 is built from 16 residues. The junction had 4 bases not matched to a gene; V was cut back by 4 bases and J by 2 bases. CDR1 is MNHNS, CDR2 SASEGT, per germline. CDR3 sequence reads: CASSAPGQGAGNTIYF. The CDR3 DNA reads TGTGCCAGCAGTGCACCGGGACAGGGGGCTGGAAACACCATATATTTT.

This clone was detected once. The V call is TRBV10-2, the J call TRBJ1-1; no clear D. The V gene's germline CDR1 is WSHSY and CDR2 SAAADI. The CDR3 has 11 residues. The ends were cut back, 4 bases at V and 4 bases at J, with 4 bases in the middle. CDR3 loop: CASSVSTEAFF. The CDR3 DNA follows: TGCGCCAGCAGTGTTAGCACTGAAGCTTTCTTT.

The table lists this clone with a count of one. This chain connects TRBV5-8 to TRBJ1-1, with D tentatively TRBD1 (6 bases). V gave up 4 bases and J gave up 11 bases, with 30 bases separating them. CDR1 SGHTS and CDR2 YDEGEE come from the germline V gene. This CDR3 has 17 amino acids. CDR3: CASSPWGGTNAERLAFF. The CDR3 coding sequence is TGTGCCAGCAGCCCATGGGGGGGGACAAACGCGGAAAGGTTGGCTTTCTTT.

V is TRBV6-6 and J is TRBJ1-3; D possibly corresponds to TRBD1 (6 bases). V lost 5 bases to trimming and J lost 2 bases, with 10 bases between them. This CDR3 region has 14 residues. Germline assignment: CDR1 MNHNY and CDR2 SVGAGI (reference sequence). Here the CDR3 DNA reads TGTGCCAGCAGTCCATCAGGGGCTGGAAACACCATATATTTT. Translation: CASSPSGAGNTIYF.

The chain couples TRBV3-1 (or the pseudogene TRBV3-2) to TRBJ1-2, with 8 nucleotides matching TRBD1. The V and J ends lost 6 bases and 4 bases, in that order; junction bases with no gene match: 4. Germline V gene lookup returns CDR1 LGHDT and CDR2 YNNKEL (reference sequence). The CDR3 contains 13 residues. DNA for the CDR3: TGTGCCAGCAGACCACAGGGGGGCTATGGCTACACCTTC. This gives the protein CASRPQGGYGYTF.

The chain carries TRBV19 and TRBJ1-2; weak D call: TRBD1 (5 bases). Germline lookup yields CDR1 LNHDA and CDR2 SQIVND (reference sequence). The V and J ends lost 7 bases and 2 bases respectively, with 17 bases between them. This CDR3 is built from 15 residues. The CDR3 DNA sequence: TGTGCCAGTACCCCGGGGGGGATTTGGAACTATGGCTACACCTTC. This sequence encodes CASTPGGIWNYGYTF.

The gene calls are TRBV27 and TRBJ1-1; TRBD1 matches 8 bases. Germline assignment: CDR1 MNHEY and CDR2 SMNVEV (reference sequence). The junction had 8 bases not matched to a gene; V was cut back by 3 bases and J by 2 bases. CDR3 size: 16 residues. CDR3 in DNA: TGTGCCAGCAGTTTTAGGACAGGGCTCATTAACACTGAAGCTTTCTTT. The encoded protein is CASSFRTGLINTEAFF.

The chain is built from TRBV6-6 and TRBJ1-1; maybe TRBD1 (5 bases). Germline loops: CDR1 MNHNY, CDR2 SVGAGI (reference sequence). The CDR3 length is 11 residues. The V end was cut by 4 bases, the J end by 8 bases, with 8 bases between. The CDR3 is CASSFRTEAFF. The CDR3, as DNA: TGTGCCAGCAGTTTTCGGACAGAAGCTTTCTTT.

V usage is TRBV27 and J usage is TRBJ1-1, with D unresolved. V shed 5 bases and J shed 7 bases, with 17 bases lying between them. The length of the CDR3 is 14 residues. Germline V lookup: CDR1 MNHEY, CDR2 SMNVEV (reference sequence). The CDR3 DNA is TGTGCCAGCAGTGCGTCGATCCGGCGGGGTGAAGCTTTCTTT. Protein sequence: CASSASIRRGEAFF.

This clone was picked up one time. Within the sample, other DNA sequences also encode this same CDR3. The V and J genes are TRBV29-1 and TRBJ1-2; D unresolved. CDR3 size: 12 residues. V was cut by 4 bases and J by 2 bases, with 8 bases left in between. Germline loops: CDR1 SQVTM, CDR2 ANQGSEA. CDR3 DNA sequence: TGCAGCGTTGCCCGGGGAAACTATGGCTACACCTTC. Amino acids: CSVARGNYGYTF.

The chain employs TRBV19 and TRBJ1-3; the D is unclear. CDR1 is LNHDA and CDR2 is SQIVND in the germline V gene (reference sequence). This CDR3 has 15 residues. Trimming removed 6 bases from V and 0 bases from J, with 12 bases in between. The CDR3 DNA is TGTGCCAGTAGCGTAAGGGAGAACTCTGGAAACACCATATATTTT. Protein product: CASSVRENSGNTIYF. The full variable domain, rest sourced from reference TRBV19 and TRBJ1-3, is DGGITQSPKYLFRKEGQNVTLSCEQNLNHDAMYWYRQDPGQGLRLIYYSQIVNDFQKGDIAEGYSVSREKKESFPLTVTSAQKNPTAFYLCASSVRENSGNTIYFGEGSWLTVV.

The chain combines TRBV14 with TRBJ1-1; D is possibly TRBD1 (5 bases). The CDR3 runs to 16 residues. CDR1 and CDR2 from the germline V gene are SGHDN and FVKESK. With 0 bases removed from V and 1 base from J, the gap between germline ends came to 12 bases. CDR3 DNA sequence: TGTGCCAGCAGCCAAGATCTGGGGCAGGGGAACACTGAAGCTTTCTTT. It translates to CASSQDLGQGNTEAFF.

DNA for the CDR3: TGCAGCGTTCGAGGGTCCCACGAGCAGTACTTC. Protein: CSVRGSHEQYF. The genes are TRBV29-1 and TRBJ2-7; D possibly corresponds to TRBD2 (5 bases). The V gene's germline CDR1 is SQVTM and CDR2 ANQGSEA. V was trimmed by 5 bases and J by 5 bases, leaving 10 bases between them. This CDR3 comprises 11 residues.